The 22 T cell receptor beta chains in this list originate from one sample, sequenced in a study of identifying expanded T cells in peripheral blood. Libraries were prepared by immunoSEQ multiplex PCR; TCRdb keeps only in-frame clonotypes and omits some of them. The sample lists some 93,000 clones; 88% were seen once. The specimen was blood. These receptor sequences come from a person aged 18 to 75 in good health.

This clone appeared once. This chain joins TRBV9 and TRBJ2-7; perhaps TRBD2 as D (6 bases). Germline V gives CDR1 SGDLS, CDR2 YYNGEE. The CDR3 totals 14 residues. Trimming shortened V by 0 bases and J by 3 bases, and 10 bases separated the two germline ends. The CDR3 coding sequence is TGTGCCAGCAGCGTAGATATTAGCGGCTACGAGCAGTACTTC. This codes for CASSVDISGYEQYF.

The chain is built from TRBV11-2 and TRBJ1-1; a possible D gene is TRBD1 (5 bases). The CDR3 length is 14 residues. V was trimmed by 5 bases and J by 7 bases, leaving 17 bases between them. CDR1 is SGHAT and CDR2 is FQNNGV in the germline V gene. The CDR3 is CASSRRGGSDEAFF. DNA for the CDR3: TGTGCCAGCAGCCGTCGGGGGGGTTCGGATGAAGCTTTCTTT.

This clone was recorded only once. The chain uses TRBV6-4 and TRBJ2-3; D call uncertain. CDR3 size: 16 residues. Germline V gene sequence: CDR1 MRHNA, CDR2 SNTAGT. V lost 3 bases and J lost 0, with 13 bases in between. CDR3 sequence reads: CASSETTWASTDTQYF. Written as DNA, the CDR3 is TGTGCCAGCAGTGAAACGACCTGGGCTAGCACAGATACGCAGTATTTT.

In its sample, this clone was seen a few times. This rearrangement joins TRBV7-7 to TRBJ1-1, with D tentatively TRBD1 (5 bases). This CDR3 is built from 15 residues. From germline, CDR1 is SSHAT and CDR2 FNYEAQ (reference sequence). Trimming removed 0 bases at V and 1 base at J, with 9 bases between. Here the CDR3 DNA reads TGTGCCAGCAGCTTAGCGGGGACCAAGAACACTGAAGCTTTCTTT. Its protein is CASSLAGTKNTEAFF. Looking up the rest from reference TRBV7-7 and TRBJ1-1 gives the full variable domain: GAGVSQSPRYKVTKRGQDVTLRCDPISSHATLYWYQQALGQGPEFLTYFNYEAQPDKSGLPSDRFSAERPEGSISTLTIQRTEQRDSAMYRCASSLAGTKNTEAFFGQGTRLTVV.

This rearrangement joins TRBV7-8 to TRBJ1-4; 9 bases fit TRBD1. With 6 bases clipped from V and 3 bases from J, the junction kept 2 bases outside the gene matches. Germline lookup yields CDR1 SGHVS and CDR2 FQNEAQ. The length of the CDR3 is 14 residues. CDR3 coding DNA: TGTGCCAGCAGTCGACAGGGGGCTAATGAAAAACTGTTTTTT. Translating gives CASSRQGANEKLFF.

The chain joins TRBV2 to TRBJ1-3, with 8 positions matching TRBD1. V lost 6 bases and J lost 4; bases outside the gene matches: 5. The CDR3 extends over 14 amino acids. Germline V gene data show CDR1 as SNHLY and CDR2 as FYNNEI. In DNA form, the CDR3 reads TGTGCCAGCAGAGACAGGGGTGGCGGAAACACCATATATTTT. Translating gives CASRDRGGGNTIYF.

This sequence joins TRBV4-3 and TRBJ2-3; 7 positions agree with TRBD2. J gave up 2 bases and V 6 bases, and 11 bases lay outside the gene matches. The CDR3 is 16 amino acids. In germline, CDR1 is LGHNA, CDR2 YSLEER. CDR3 region: CASSDWSGATTDTQYF. The CDR3 DNA follows: TGCGCCAGCAGTGATTGGAGCGGGGCGACCACAGATACGCAGTATTTT.

This clone counts as medium-sized (0.01 to 0.1%). The J gene is TRBJ1-2, the V gene TRBV27; TRBD1 agrees at 7 bases. The CDR3 has 13 residues. Germline assignment: CDR1 MNHEY and CDR2 SMNVEV (reference sequence). V was pared by 6 bases and J by 5 bases, with 6 bases of the junction left unmatched. CDR3 sequence: CASSHTGQYGYTF. The DNA for the CDR3 is TGTGCCAGCAGCCACACGGGACAGTATGGCTACACCTTC.

This clone was seen more than once but under ten times. J is TRBJ2-5 and V is TRBV6-4; D is perhaps TRBD2 (6 bases). The CDR3 is 16 amino acids. V was cut by 3 bases and J by 5 bases, with 19 bases left in between. From germline, CDR1 is MRHNA and CDR2 SNTAGT. CDR3 amino acids: CASSDLPGEGTETQYF. The CDR3 DNA reads as TGTGCCAGCAGTGATCTCCCGGGAGAGGGGACGGAGACCCAGTACTTC.

The V gene is TRBV10-2, the J gene TRBJ2-5; D assignment may be TRBD1 or TRBD2 (6 bases each). The tail of the sequence fits TRBJ2-7 better, so the J call may be wrong. Germline assignment: CDR1 WSHSY and CDR2 SAAADI. The CDR3 sequence is 13 residues long. CDR3 sequence (DNA): TGCGCCAGCAGTGAGGGGGGGCTACACGAGCAGTACTTC. This codes for CASSEGGLHEQYF.

The chain joins TRBV28 to TRBJ2-5; tentative D call: TRBD2 (6 bases). The CDR3 is 14 residues long. Germline V gene data show CDR1 as MDHEN and CDR2 as SYDVKM. The germline V and J ends were trimmed by 6 bases and 1 base, with 12 bases remaining between them. The CDR3 DNA reads as TGTGCCAGCAGCGCCGGGACTCCCCAAGAGACCCAGTACTTC. Amino acid sequence: CASSAGTPQETQYF.

The chain employs TRBV5-1 and TRBJ1-2, with TRBD1 matching over 7 bases. From germline, CDR1 is SGHRS and CDR2 YFSETQ. This CDR3 region has 19 residues. J was trimmed by 1 base and V by 2 bases; bases with no gene match: 17. The CDR3 DNA follows: TGCGCCAGCAGCTTCCGGACAGGAATTCCTGGAGCGATTAACTATGGCTACACCTTC. Translated: CASSFRTGIPGAINYGYTF. Combining the CDR3 with reference TRBV5-1 and TRBJ1-2 gives the whole variable domain KAGVTQTPRYLIKTRGQQVTLSCSPISGHRSVSWYQQTPGQGLQFLFEYFSETQRNKGNFPGRFSGRQFSNSRSEMNVSTLELGDSALYLCASSFRTGIPGAINYGYTFGSGTRLTVV.

The V call is TRBV15, the J call TRBJ1-4; D is perhaps TRBD1 (6 bases). Trimming shortened V by 11 bases and J by 0 bases, and 22 bases separated the two germline ends. The CDR3 extends over 17 amino acids. Germline V gene sequence: CDR1 LNHNV, CDR2 YYDKDF (reference sequence). The DNA of the CDR3 is TGTGCCCCCCACAGGGAACCTCGGACCGCAACTAATGAAAAACTGTTTTTT. It yields the protein CAPHREPRTATNEKLFF.

The gene calls are TRBV4-3 and TRBJ2-5; D unclear. Trimming removed 2 bases from V and 4 bases from J, with 8 bases in between. The CDR3 totals 13 residues. Germline values: CDR1 LGHNA, CDR2 YSLEER. CDR3 sequence (DNA): TGCGCCAGCAGCCAAACTCCTCGAGAGACCCAGTACTTC. Protein: CASSQTPRETQYF.

J is TRBJ2-2 and V is TRBV30; 11 bases are shared with TRBD2. This CDR3 region has 15 residues. From germline, CDR1 is GTSNPN and CDR2 SVGIG (reference sequence). J lost 6 bases, V lost 3 bases, and 6 bases had no gene match. CDR3 bases: TGTGCCTGGAGCTTAGCGGGAGGGGAGGCCGGGGAGCTGTTTTTT. Amino acids: CAWSLAGGEAGELFF.

This clone came up once. J is TRBJ2-1 and V is TRBV11-2, with 9 bases that match TRBD2. There are 14 residues in the CDR3. J was trimmed by 6 bases and V by 3 bases; bases with no gene match: 3. Germline V lookup: CDR1 SGHAT, CDR2 FQNNGV. The DNA of the CDR3 is TGTGCCAGCAGCTTGGGACTAGCCCCCAATGAGCAGTTCTTC. Translated: CASSLGLAPNEQFF.

This sequence joins TRBV10-3 and TRBJ2-3; tentative D call: TRBD2 (6 bases). The CDR3 length is 13 residues. Deletions cut 7 bases from V and 6 bases from J, with 14 bases between. Germline V gene lookup returns CDR1 ENHRY and CDR2 SYGVKD. CDR3 in DNA: TGTGCCATCACCGGGACTGCTACGGATACGCAGTATTTT. The encoded protein is CAITGTATDTQYF.

The chain employs TRBV27 and TRBJ2-1; TRBD1 is a possible D gene (6 bases). The V gene lost 4 bases and the J gene lost 1 base, with 11 bases spanning the gap. Germline V CDR1 and CDR2: MNHEY, SMNVEV (reference sequence). The CDR3 has 15 amino acids. CDR3 in DNA: TGTGCCAGCAGTTCCCAGGGGAATTCCTACAATGAGCAGTTCTTC. The encoded protein is CASSSQGNSYNEQFF.

This rearrangement joins TRBV5-1 to TRBJ2-3; D is possibly TRBD1 (6 bases). From germline, CDR1 is SGHRS and CDR2 YFSETQ. The CDR3 has 15 amino acids. V was trimmed by 4 bases and J by 4 bases, leaving 16 bases between them. The CDR3 nucleotides read TGCGCCAGCAGCGGCCTTTCTGGGGGCGCAGATACGCAGTATTTT. This encodes CASSGLSGGADTQYF. Looking up the rest from reference TRBV5-1 and TRBJ2-3 gives the full variable domain: KAGVTQTPRYLIKTRGQQVTLSCSPISGHRSVSWYQQTPGQGLQFLFEYFSETQRNKGNFPGRFSGRQFSNSRSEMNVSTLELGDSALYLCASSGLSGGADTQYFGPGTRLTVL.

V and J are TRBV5-5 and TRBJ1-5, with 10 bases lining up with TRBD1. Trimming at V came to 4 bases and at J to 4 bases, leaving 8 bases not matched to a gene. Germline V CDR1 and CDR2: SGHKS, YYEKEE (reference sequence). The CDR3 spans 16 residues. The CDR3 DNA reads TGTGCCAGCAGCCCAGGGACAGGGGCGACAAATCAGCCCCAGCATTTT. It encodes CASSPGTGATNQPQHF.

The V call is TRBV5-1, the J call TRBJ1-2; D is undetermined. CDR3 size: 13 residues. The V gene lost 4 bases and the J gene lost 4 bases, with 11 bases spanning the gap. The germline V gene has CDR1 SGHRS and CDR2 YFSETQ. CDR3 in amino acids: CASSPRTAYGYTF. CDR3 DNA: TGCGCCAGCAGCCCCCGGACGGCCTATGGCTACACCTTC.

This clone is a singleton in its sample. The chain is built from TRBV9 and TRBJ2-3; D might be TRBD2 (6 bases). Per germline, CDR1 SGDLS and CDR2 YYNGEE. Trimming pared 0 bases from V and 5 bases from J, leaving 13 bases between. This CDR3 comprises 15 residues. In DNA form, the CDR3 reads TGTGCCAGCAGCGTAGCGGCGGGAACGGGAGATACGCAGTATTTT. Translation gives CASSVAAGTGDTQYF.